The clone carrying this TCR beta chain showed up just once. The sample belongs to a study of OX40 agonist ivuxolimab in advanced cancers. The method was immunoSEQ multiplex PCR; TCRdb's version includes in-frame clones alone and lacks a portion of them. Of approximately 10,000 clones in the sample, approximately 80% were seen once. Germline CDR1 reads MNHEY; CDR2 reads SVGAGI. The CDR3 loop spans 15 amino acids. V was pared by 2 bases and J by 0 bases, with 9 bases between. The clonotype comes from an adult with an advanced solid tumor such as melanoma, head and neck, liver or kidney cancer. The chain uses TRBV6-5 and TRBJ2-3; D call uncertain. The sample in question was CD4+ or CD8+ T cells sorted from blood, obtained in a trial of the OX40 agonist ivuxolimab. CDR3 DNA: TGTGCCAGCAGTTACCAGGCCCCCAGCACAGATACGCAGTATTTT. It yields the protein CASSYQAPSTDTQYF.